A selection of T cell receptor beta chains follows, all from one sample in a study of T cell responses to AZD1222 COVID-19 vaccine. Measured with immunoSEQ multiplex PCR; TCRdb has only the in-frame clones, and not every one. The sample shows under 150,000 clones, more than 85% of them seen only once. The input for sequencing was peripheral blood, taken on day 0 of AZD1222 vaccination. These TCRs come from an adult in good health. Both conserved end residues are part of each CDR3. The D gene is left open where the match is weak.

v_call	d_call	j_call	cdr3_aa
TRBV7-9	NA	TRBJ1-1	CASSLRGGVRTEAFF
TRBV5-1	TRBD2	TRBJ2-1	CASSLEGTSGEVDEQFF
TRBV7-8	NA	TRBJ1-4	CASSIGRGAFEKLFF
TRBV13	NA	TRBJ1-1	CASSPQGIEAFF
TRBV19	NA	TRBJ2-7	CASSISPTGEQYF
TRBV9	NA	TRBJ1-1	CASSVRQANTEAFF
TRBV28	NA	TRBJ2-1	CAFGGRDNEQFF
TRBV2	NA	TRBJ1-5	CASSDRYNQPQHF
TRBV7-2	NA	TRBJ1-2	CASSLGDFGGYTF
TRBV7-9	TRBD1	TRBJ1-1	CASSLALTGANTEAFF
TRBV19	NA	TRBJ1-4	CASSGRSNEKLFF
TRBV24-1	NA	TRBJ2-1	CATSDSGPPAVQFF
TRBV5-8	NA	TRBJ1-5	CASSFIVRSVWNQPQHF
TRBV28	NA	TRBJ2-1	CASSDLRESGMDEQFF
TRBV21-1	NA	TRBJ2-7	CASSSPGRSVTSRDYEQYF
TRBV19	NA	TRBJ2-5	CASSPDGAYQETQYF
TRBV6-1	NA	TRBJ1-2	CASSEAYLTGIHGYTF
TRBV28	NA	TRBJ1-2	CASSLMDFTGGYTF
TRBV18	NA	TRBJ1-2	CASSLSPEPFYGYTF
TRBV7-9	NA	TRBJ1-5	CASSSNRHQPQHF
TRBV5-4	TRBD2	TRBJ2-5	CASSLDLAGRLGETQYF
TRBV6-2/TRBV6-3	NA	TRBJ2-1	CASSFLGYNEQFF
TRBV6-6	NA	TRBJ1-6	CASSYGPRSLHF
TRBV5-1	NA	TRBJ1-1	CASSSVPNTEAFF
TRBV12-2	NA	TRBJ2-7	CARAGLAELYEQYF
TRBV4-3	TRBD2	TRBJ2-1	CASSQDRGLANEQFF
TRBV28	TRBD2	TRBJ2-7	CASSFVVEREGGDSYEQYF
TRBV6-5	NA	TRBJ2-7	CASSYRQHYEQYF
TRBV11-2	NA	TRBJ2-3	CASSPRVVTDTQYF
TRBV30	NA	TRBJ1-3	CAWSTGPGNTIYF
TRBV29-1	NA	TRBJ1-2	CSVDKGPLGGYTF
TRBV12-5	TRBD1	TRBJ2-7	CASGLTGGYEQYF
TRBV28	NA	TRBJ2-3	CASGPLGDTQYF
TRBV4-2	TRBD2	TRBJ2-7	CASSRVASGGYEQYF
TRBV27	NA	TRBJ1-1	CASSLSAGGKNTEAFF
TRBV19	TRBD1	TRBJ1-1	CASSTYQQGPMNTEAFF